This T cell receptor beta chain derives from a study of blood T cell repertoires in COVID-19 (dated by TCRdb to between 2020 and 2021). For context, the study as a whole: Samples covering the acute and convalescent phases of COVID-19 were provided by collaborators in the United States, Italy and Spain. The prospective study material was composed of cDNA or gDNA derived from T cells, B-cell-depleted T cells, or PBMCs. Deeply sampled blood TCRbeta repertoires from subjects exposed to, actively infected with, or recovered from COVID-19 were included in the dataset. The repertoires were released in a freely available public database meant as a resource for research on the immune response to SARS-CoV-2. Samples were obtained from the ongoing ImmuneRACE study (first 160 participants) and from over a thousand subjects provided by 6 global collaborators. Nearly every sample came with metadata listing a de-identified subject ID, COVID-19 status, age in years and sex. Where available, HLA class I and class II types were taken from metadata supplied by the sample provider and were not determined by assay-based typing.

Between the V and J ends, shortened by 0 bases and 10 bases respectively, the junction contains 17 bases. The CDR3 starts with the cysteine, ends with the phenylalanine, and has 16 residues. Only the CDR3 DNA stays, 48 bases, in frame from base 1. The germline V gene specifies SGHTS as CDR1 and YDEGEE as CDR2. Of note for this clone: The target of this receptor is not known. Base-call qualities are not available, and no considerably larger clone is one nucleotide away.

Paper-wide results and their limitations: How much clinical and demographic metadata was included differed by source and by participant, and the metadata was provided uncurated.

At one collaborating source in Seattle, patients were enrolled during active infection and were followed longitudinally through the course of disease. Collaborating institutions collected whole blood in K2EDTA tubes following their own protocols. For TCRbeta analysis, collaborator samples were shipped as frozen whole blood, as isolated PBMCs, or as DNA extracted from either sample type. The immunoSEQ Assay, a bias-controlled multiplex PCR, was used to amplify TCRbeta CDR3 regions from genomic DNA. In the source study's methods: The number of nucleated cells in each sample was estimated from the amplification of reference gene primers within the assay. Sequence reads were collapsed and filtered to measure the absolute abundance of every unique TCRbeta CDR3 rearrangement. Productive Simpson clonality was computed per sample as the square root of Simpson's diversity index over productive rearrangements. TCRdb mirrors the immuneACCESS table, restricted to in-frame sequences. Some clones are absent from its copies; in checked studies, under half trace to an unresolved V gene, and the reason for the others is unknown. V and J calls and clone size follow that table, whereas D and trimming were derived from the DNA. The sample table lists 250,000 or so clones, about 88% of them with a count of one. Approximately 5.3% of the sample rests with the top ten.

The chain joins TRBV5-8 to TRBJ1-6; the D region possibly corresponds to TRBD1 (6 bases align). The TCR originated in a woman aged 55 to 70 with COVID-19, enrolled during active disease. The source material was peripheral blood. The CDR3 is CASSLAVGTLSSPLHF. DNA sequence: TGTGCCAGCAGCTTGGCTGTGGGGACACTTTCCTCACCCCTCCACTTT.